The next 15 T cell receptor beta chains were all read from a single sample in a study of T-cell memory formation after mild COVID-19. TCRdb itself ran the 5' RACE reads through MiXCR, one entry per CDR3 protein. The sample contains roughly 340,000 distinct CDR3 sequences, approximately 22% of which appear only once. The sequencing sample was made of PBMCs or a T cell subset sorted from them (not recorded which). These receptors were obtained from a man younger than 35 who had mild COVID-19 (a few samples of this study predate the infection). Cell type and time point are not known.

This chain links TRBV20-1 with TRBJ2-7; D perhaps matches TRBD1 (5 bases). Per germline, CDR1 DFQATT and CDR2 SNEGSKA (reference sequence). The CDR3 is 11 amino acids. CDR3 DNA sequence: TGCTCCCCGGCGCAGGGCAACGAGCAGTACGTC. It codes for CSPAQGNEQYV.

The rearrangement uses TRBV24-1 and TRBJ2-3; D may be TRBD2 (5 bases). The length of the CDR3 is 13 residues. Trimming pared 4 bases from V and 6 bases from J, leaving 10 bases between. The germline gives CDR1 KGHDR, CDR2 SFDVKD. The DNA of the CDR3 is TGTGCCACCAGTGAAAAACGAGGGGATACGCAGTATTTT. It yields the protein CATSEKRGDTQYF.

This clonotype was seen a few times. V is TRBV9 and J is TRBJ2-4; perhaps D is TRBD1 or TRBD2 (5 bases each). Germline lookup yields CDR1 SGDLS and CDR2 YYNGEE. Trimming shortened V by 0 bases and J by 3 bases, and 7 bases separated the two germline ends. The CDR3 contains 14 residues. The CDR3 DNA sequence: TGTGCCAGCAGCGTAGTTGGGGGCAAAAACATTCAGTACTTC. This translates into CASSVVGGKNIQYF.

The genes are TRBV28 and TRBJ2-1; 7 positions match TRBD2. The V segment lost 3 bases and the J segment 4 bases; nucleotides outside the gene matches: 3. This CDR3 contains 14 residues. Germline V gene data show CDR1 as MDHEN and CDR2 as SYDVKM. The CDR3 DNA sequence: TGTGCCAGCAGTTTTCCGGGGGGTTACAATGAGCAGTTCTTC. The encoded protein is CASSFPGGYNEQFF.

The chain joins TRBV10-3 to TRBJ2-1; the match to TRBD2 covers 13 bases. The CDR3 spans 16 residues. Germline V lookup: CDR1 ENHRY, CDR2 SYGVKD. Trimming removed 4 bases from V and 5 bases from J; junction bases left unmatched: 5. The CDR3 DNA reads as TGTGCCATCAGTGCCTCAACTAGCGGGGGGGACAATGAGCAGTTCTTC. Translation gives CAISASTSGGDNEQFF.

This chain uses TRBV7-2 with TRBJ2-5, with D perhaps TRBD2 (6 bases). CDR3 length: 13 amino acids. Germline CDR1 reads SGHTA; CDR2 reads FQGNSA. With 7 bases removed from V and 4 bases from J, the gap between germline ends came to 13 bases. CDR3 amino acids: CASTVTRGETQYF. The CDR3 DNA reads TGTGCCAGCACCGTGACTAGGGGAGAGACCCAGTACTTC.

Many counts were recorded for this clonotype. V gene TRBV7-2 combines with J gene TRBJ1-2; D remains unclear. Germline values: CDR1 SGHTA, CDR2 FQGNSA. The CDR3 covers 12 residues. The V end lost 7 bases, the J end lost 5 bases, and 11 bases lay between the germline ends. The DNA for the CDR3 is TGTGCCAGCACCACCGCCCGATATGGCTACACCTTC. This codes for CASTTARYGYTF.

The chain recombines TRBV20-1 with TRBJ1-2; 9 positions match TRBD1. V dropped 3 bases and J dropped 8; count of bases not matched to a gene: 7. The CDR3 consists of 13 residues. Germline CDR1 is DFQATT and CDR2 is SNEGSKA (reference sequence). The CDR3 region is CSARDRGSSGYTF. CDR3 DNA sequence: TGCAGTGCTAGGGACAGGGGATCGTCAGGCTACACCTTC.

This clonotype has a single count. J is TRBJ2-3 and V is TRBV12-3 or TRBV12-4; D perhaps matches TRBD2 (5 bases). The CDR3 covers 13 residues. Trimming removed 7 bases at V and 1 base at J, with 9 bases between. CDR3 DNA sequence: TGTGCCAGCAAAATCGGGGGCACAGATACGCAGTATTTT. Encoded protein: CASKIGGTDTQYF.

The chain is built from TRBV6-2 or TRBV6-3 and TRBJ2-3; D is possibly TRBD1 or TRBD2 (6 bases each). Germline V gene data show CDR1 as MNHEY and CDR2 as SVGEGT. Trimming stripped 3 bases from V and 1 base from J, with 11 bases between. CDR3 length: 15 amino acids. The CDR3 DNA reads TGTGCCAGCAGTTATGGTCGGGGGCGCACAGATACGCAGTATTTT. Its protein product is CASSYGRGRTDTQYF.

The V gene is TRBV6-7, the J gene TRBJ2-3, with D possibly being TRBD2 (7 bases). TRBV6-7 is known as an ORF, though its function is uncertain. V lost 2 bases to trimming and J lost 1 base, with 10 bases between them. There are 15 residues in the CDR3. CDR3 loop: CASSYPRGRTDTQYF. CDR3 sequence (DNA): TGTGCCAGCAGTTACCCGCGGGGGCGCACAGATACGCAGTATTTT.

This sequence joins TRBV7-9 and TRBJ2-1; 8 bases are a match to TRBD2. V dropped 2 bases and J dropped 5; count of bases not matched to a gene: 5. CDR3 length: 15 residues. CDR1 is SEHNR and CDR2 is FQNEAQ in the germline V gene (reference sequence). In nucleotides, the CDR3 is TGTGCCAGCAGCTTACCGGGGGGGATTGACAATGAGCAGTTCTTC. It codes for CASSLPGGIDNEQFF.

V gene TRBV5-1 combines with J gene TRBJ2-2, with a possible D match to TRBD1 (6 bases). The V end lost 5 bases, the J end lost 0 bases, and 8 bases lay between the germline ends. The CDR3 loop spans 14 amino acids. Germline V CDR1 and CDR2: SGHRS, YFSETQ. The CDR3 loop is CASRGAPNTGELFF. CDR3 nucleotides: TGCGCCAGCAGGGGGGCACCGAACACCGGGGAGCTGTTTTTT.

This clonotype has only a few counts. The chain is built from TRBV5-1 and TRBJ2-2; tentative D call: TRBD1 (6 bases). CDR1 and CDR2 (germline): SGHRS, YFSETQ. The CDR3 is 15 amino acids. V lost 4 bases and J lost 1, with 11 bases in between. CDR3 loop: CASSVQGWNTGELFF. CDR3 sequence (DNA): TGCGCCAGCAGCGTACAGGGATGGAACACCGGGGAGCTGTTTTTT.

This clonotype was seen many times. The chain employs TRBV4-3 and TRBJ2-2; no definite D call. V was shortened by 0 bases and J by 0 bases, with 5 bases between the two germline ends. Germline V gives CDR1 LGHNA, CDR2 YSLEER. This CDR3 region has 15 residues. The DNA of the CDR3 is TGCGCCAGCAGCCAAGAGGCGACGAACACCGGGGAGCTGTTTTTT. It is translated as CASSQEATNTGELFF.